Following are 25 T cell receptor beta chains from one sample sequenced in a study of molecular identifiers for immune sequencing clone quantification. A single record per CDR3 protein comes from TCRdb applying MiXCR to the PCR reads. Found here are about 100,000 distinct CDR3 sequences, roughly a third of them singletons; the top ten hold roughly 4.2%. The sample was naive CD8+ T cells from blood, with Jurkat cell RNA spiked in. Documented subset: FACS-sorted CD8+CD4-CCR7+CD45RA+ naive T cells. The receptors here all came from a human donor in good health. Some libraries in this study had Jurkat cell RNA spiked in.

The table lists this clonotype with a few counts. This rearrangement joins TRBV19 to TRBJ2-3; 10 nucleotides match TRBD2. There are 17 residues in the CDR3. Trimming removed 4 bases from V and 7 bases from J; junction bases left unmatched: 14. Germline V gene data show CDR1 as LNHDA and CDR2 as SQIVND (reference sequence). As DNA, the CDR3 is TGTGCCAGTAGTACGACTTTAGCGGGAGGACCCCCCTATACGCAGTATTTT. Translating gives CASSTTLAGGPPYTQYF.

V usage is TRBV20-1 and J usage is TRBJ2-5, with 9 bases aligning to TRBD2. Germline V CDR1 and CDR2: DFQATT, SNEGSKA (reference sequence). The length of the CDR3 is 14 residues. J gave up 2 bases and V 5 bases, and 6 bases lay outside the gene matches. The CDR3 nucleotides read TGCAGTGCTTCGGGACTAGCCGATCAAGAGACCCAGTACTTC. Encoded protein: CSASGLADQETQYF.

The rearrangement uses TRBV12-5 and TRBJ1-2; D not resolved. Trimming shortened V by 4 bases and J by 6 bases, and 9 bases separated the two germline ends. CDR1 and CDR2 from the germline V gene are LGHNT and FRNRAP. The CDR3 sequence is 12 residues long. CDR3 nucleotide sequence: TGTGCTAGTGGTTCCTTGTGGGATGGCTACACCTTC. This codes for CASGSLWDGYTF.

This clonotype was seen ten or more times. J is TRBJ2-3 and V is TRBV28; 9 nucleotides agree with TRBD2. This CDR3 spans 15 amino acids. The J segment lost 4 bases and the V segment lost 3 bases, leaving 5 bases of the junction unmatched. The V gene's germline CDR1 is MDHEN and CDR2 SYDVKM. The CDR3 region is CASSFRGLAADTQYF. CDR3 coding DNA: TGTGCCAGCAGTTTTAGGGGACTAGCTGCAGATACGCAGTATTTT. Full variable domain (missing parts from reference TRBV28 and TRBJ2-3): DVKVTQSSRYLVKRTGEKVFLECVQDMDHENMFWYRQDPGLGLRLIYFSYDVKMKEKGDIPEGYSVSREKKERFSLILESASTNQTSMYLCASSFRGLAADTQYFGPGTRLTVL.

The chain carries TRBV6-2 or TRBV6-3 and TRBJ1-1; D is ambiguous. The germline V gene encodes CDR1 MNHEY and CDR2 SVGEGT. This CDR3 comprises 16 residues. Trimming left V 5 bases short and J 3 bases short, with 19 bases between. The DNA of the CDR3 is TGTGCCAGCAGTCGAATATTGGTCCCGACGGACACTGAAGCTTTCTTT. This translates into CASSRILVPTDTEAFF.

The V call is TRBV4-1, the J call TRBJ1-5, with 7 bases lining up with TRBD1. After removal of 1 base from V and 7 bases from J, the junction contained 7 bases not matched to a gene. This CDR3 is built from 15 residues. The germline CDR1 and CDR2 sequences are MGHRA and YSYEKL. The CDR3 region has the DNA TGCGCCAGCAGCCAAGTTACCAGGGGGGACCAGCCCCAGCATTTT. Its protein is CASSQVTRGDQPQHF.

At least ten counts were recorded for this clonotype. The rearrangement joins TRBV12-3 or TRBV12-4 to TRBJ1-1, with 9 positions matching TRBD1. Losses at the gene ends were 5 bases for V and 9 bases for J; bases not matched to a gene: 7. The CDR3 contains 13 residues. CDR3 sequence (DNA): TGTGCCAGCAGTGGCGGGACAGGGCAGAAAGCTTTCTTT. The encoded protein is CASSGGTGQKAFF.

This clonotype was counted at least ten times. The chain recombines TRBV11-2 with TRBJ2-3, with D unclear. The CDR3 loop spans 14 amino acids. V lost 1 base, J lost 2 bases, and 7 bases lay in between. From germline, CDR1 is SGHAT and CDR2 FQNNGV. CDR3 DNA sequence: TGTGCCAGCAGCTTAGGGCAGGACACAGATACGCAGTATTTT. It translates to CASSLGQDTDTQYF.

This clonotype came up many times. V and J are TRBV6-5 and TRBJ1-5; TRBD1 agrees at 8 bases. The germline gives CDR1 MNHEY, CDR2 SVGAGI. V was clipped by 6 bases and J by 2 bases; unmatched bases: 6. The CDR3 length is 15 residues. This chain's CDR3 is CASSPKTGGNQPQHF. The CDR3 DNA follows: TGTGCCAGCAGCCCCAAGACAGGGGGCAATCAGCCCCAGCATTTT.

The chain couples TRBV4-2 to TRBJ2-7, with 8 positions matching TRBD2. The junction had 1 base not matched to a gene; V was cut back by 1 base and J by 2 bases. There are 14 residues in the CDR3. Germline CDR1 and CDR2: LGHNA and YNFKEQ. The CDR3 DNA is TGTGCCAGCAGCCAAGTAGCGGGGACCTACGAGCAGTACTTC. Translated, it gives CASSQVAGTYEQYF.

Judged by abundance, this clonotype is medium-sized. V gene TRBV29-1 combines with J gene TRBJ2-3, with a tentative D call TRBD2 (5 bases). Deletions cut 8 bases from V and 0 bases from J, with 15 bases between. From germline, CDR1 is SQVTM and CDR2 ANQGSEA. This CDR3 contains 14 residues. As DNA, the CDR3 is TGCAGCACAGAAGGACTCACTAGCACAGATACGCAGTATTTT. Residues: CSTEGLTSTDTQYF.

About this clonotype: The conserved final phenylalanine or tryptophan is absent from the CDR3, which likely points to a read error. The chain carries TRBV9 and TRBJ2-3; TRBD2 is a possible D gene (5 bases). V gave up 3 bases and J gave up 12 bases, with 14 bases separating them. Germline V gene data show CDR1 as SGDLS and CDR2 as YYNGEE. CDR3 length: 12 amino acids. Here the CDR3 reads CASSEGSGYQYL. The DNA for the CDR3 is TGTGCCAGCAGCGAGGGAAGCGGATATCAGTATTTA.

The chain couples TRBV6-1 to TRBJ2-7, with 9 positions matching TRBD2. After removal of 7 bases from V and 3 bases from J, the junction contained 13 bases not matched to a gene. Germline loops: CDR1 MNHNS, CDR2 SASEGT. This CDR3 has 16 residues. CDR3 region: CASMEGRGLASYEQYF. DNA of the CDR3: TGTGCCAGCATGGAAGGTCGCGGACTAGCGAGCTACGAGCAGTACTTC.

This clonotype came up many times. The genes are TRBV20-1 and TRBJ1-4; 8 bases match TRBD1. Germline CDR1 reads DFQATT; CDR2 reads SNEGSKA (reference sequence). The CDR3 is made up of 15 amino acids. After removal of 2 bases from V and 2 bases from J, the junction contained 4 bases not matched to a gene. This CDR3 reads CSARTQGATNEKLFF. CDR3 coding DNA: TGCAGTGCTAGAACCCAGGGGGCGACTAATGAAAAACTGTTTTTT.

This clonotype has ten or more counts. The V gene is TRBV28, the J gene TRBJ2-5, with D perhaps TRBD2 (5 bases). Looked up from germline, CDR1 is MDHEN and CDR2 is SYDVKM. V gave up 3 bases and J gave up 2 bases, with 13 bases separating them. This CDR3 spans 15 amino acids. CDR3 sequence (DNA): TGTGCCAGCAGTTTTTTAGCGCAGCGTCAAGAGACCCAGTACTTC. Protein: CASSFLAQRQETQYF. The whole variable domain, remainder taken from reference TRBV28 and TRBJ2-5, is DVKVTQSSRYLVKRTGEKVFLECVQDMDHENMFWYRQDPGLGLRLIYFSYDVKMKEKGDIPEGYSVSREKKERFSLILESASTNQTSMYLCASSFLAQRQETQYFGPGTRLLVL.

This clonotype was observed many times. This sequence joins TRBV4-1 and TRBJ2-3; D gene ambiguous. With 1 base removed from V and 4 bases from J, the gap between germline ends came to 9 bases. The CDR3 is made up of 14 amino acids. The germline V gene has CDR1 MGHRA and CDR2 YSYEKL. The CDR3 nucleotides are TGCGCCAGCAGCCAAGGGTTAGCCGCAGATACGCAGTATTTT. Encoded protein: CASSQGLAADTQYF.

This clonotype was detected a few times. The rearrangement links TRBV6-2 or TRBV6-3 to TRBJ2-1; D remains unclear. Trimming stripped 4 bases from V and 6 bases from J, with 25 bases between. Germline values: CDR1 MNHEY, CDR2 SVGEGT. CDR3 length: 18 residues. Here the CDR3 DNA reads TGTGCCAGCAGTTTAACTATGTCGACACGTCGTGCCCTCAATGAGCAGTTCTTC. It specifies CASSLTMSTRRALNEQFF.

This clonotype has only one observation. One junction end does not reproduce the germline sequence, and a read error may be involved. The chain has TRBV9 and TRBJ2-4, with 8 bases matching TRBD1. CDR1 and CDR2 (germline): SGDLS, YYNGEE. The CDR3 covers 16 residues. The CDR3 loop is CASSPRTGLAKTIQYF. The CDR3 region has the DNA TGTGCCAGCAGCCCCAGGACAGGGCTAGCCAAAACCATTCAGTACTTC. The variable domain in full, with the rest retrieved from reference TRBV9 and TRBJ2-4, is DSGVTQTPKHLITATGQRVTLRCSPRSGDLSVYWYQQSLDQGLQFLIQYYNGEERAKGNILERFSAQQFPDLHSELNLSSLELGDSALYFCASSPRTGLAKTIQYFGAGTRLSVL.

This clonotype was recorded many times. The J gene is TRBJ2-2, the V gene TRBV12-3 or TRBV12-4, with no clear D. The CDR3 is made up of 12 amino acids. V dropped 5 bases and J dropped 6 bases, with 7 bases sitting between them. CDR3 residues: CASSLGSGELFF. CDR3 in DNA: TGTGCCAGCAGTCTAGGCTCCGGGGAGCTGTTTTTT.

This clonotype was seen a handful of times. The chain recombines TRBV9 with TRBJ2-3; 7 nucleotides align to TRBD1. CDR1 SGDLS and CDR2 YYNGEE come from the germline V gene. The ends lost 2 bases at V and 2 bases at J; junction bases unmatched: 2. The CDR3 is made up of 14 amino acids. The CDR3 nucleotides read TGTGCCAGCAGCGTCGAGGGGGCCACAGATACGCAGTATTTT. Amino acid sequence: CASSVEGATDTQYF.

The chain employs TRBV27 and TRBJ2-7; 9 bases match TRBD2. Germline V gene sequence: CDR1 MNHEY, CDR2 SMNVEV (reference sequence). V shed 4 bases, J shed 4 bases, and the junction held 5 bases outside the gene matches. The length of the CDR3 is 14 residues. The CDR3 protein is CASSWAGGSYEQYF. CDR3 sequence (DNA): TGTGCCAGCAGTTGGGCGGGAGGGTCTTACGAGCAGTACTTC.

This clonotype has a handful of counts. The chain joins TRBV12-3 or TRBV12-4 to TRBJ2-3; tentatively, D is TRBD2 (6 bases). The CDR3 totals 16 residues. V dropped 2 bases and J dropped 0 bases, with 12 bases sitting between them. The CDR3, as DNA: TGTGCCAGCAGTTTACGCGGGGAACCTAGCACAGATACGCAGTATTTT. It translates to CASSLRGEPSTDTQYF.

There are many counts of this clonotype. The rearrangement links TRBV5-5 to TRBJ1-4, with D tentatively TRBD1 (5 bases). Trimming left V 2 bases short and J 8 bases short, with 19 bases between. The CDR3 loop spans 16 amino acids. Germline assignment: CDR1 SGHKS and CDR2 YYEKEE (reference sequence). The CDR3 loop is CASSFTYQGATEKLFF. The CDR3 nucleotides are TGTGCCAGCAGCTTTACTTATCAGGGAGCGACCGAAAAACTGTTTTTT.

Remarks on this clonotype: This sequence may be a read error, since a much larger clone differs from it by one base. The chain is built from TRBV9 and TRBJ2-2; 8 nucleotides agree with TRBD2. From germline, CDR1 is SGDLS and CDR2 YYNGEE. The CDR3 extends over 15 amino acids. V lost 7 bases, J lost 6 bases, and 11 bases stayed unmatched. The CDR3 DNA reads TGTGCCAGCGGCCACGGAGGGACTAGGCCCGGGGAGCTGTTTTTT. Translating gives CASGHGGTRPGELFF.

A note on this clonotype: A much larger clone is a single base away; this may be a read error. Because it lacks the conserved phenylalanine or tryptophan at the end, this CDR3 is likely a read error. V and J are TRBV6-6 and TRBJ2-3; D is unresolved. The CDR3 has 11 amino acids. Per germline, CDR1 MNHNY and CDR2 SVGAGI (reference sequence). V lost 8 bases and J 2 bases, leaving 5 bases between the germline ends. The CDR3 loop reads CASGLTDTQYL. CDR3 sequence (DNA): TGTGCCAGCGGTCTCACAGATACGCAGTATCTT.